This TCR beta chain came from a study of T cell repertoires in cytomegalovirus infection. Study-wide points: Identification of carriers of CMV plus the relevant HLA was achieved through cumulative public TCR beta family frequency.

This CDR3 has 13 amino acids. Germline CDR1 reads MDHEN; CDR2 reads SYDVKM. Trimming stripped 6 bases from V and 0 bases from J, with 9 bases between. This clonotype has at least ten counts. What it recognizes is unknown. Via MiXCR, TCRdb re-called the reads, giving one row per CDR3 protein. The data hold roughly 51,000 distinct CDR3 sequences, with roughly 20% observed a single time. The receptor was derived from a human donor in good health (CMV status not recorded). Some clones in this sample may be carry-over from other donors' samples. The chain combines TRBV28 with TRBJ2-7; D is uncertain. The sample in question was CD8+ T cells from cultured PBMCs, obtained from culture after CMV antigen stimulation. This CDR3 reads CASRGRSSYEQYF. CDR3 in DNA: TGTGCCAGCAGAGGGCGGAGCTCCTACGAGCAGTACTTC.